This T cell receptor (beta chain) came from a study of neurological immune-mediated disorders. Overall study findings and caveats: Across subjects, no CDR3 amino acid sequence appeared in expanded clones of more than one subject, a finding that suggested private repertoires in all groups. The most TCR clonal expansion was seen in HTLV-1-associated myelopathy, and the least was seen in multiple sclerosis, which fell below healthy controls.

Specified time point: longitudinal time-point 1 (baseline). The unsorted libraries had their origin in 2 million PBMCs stored at -80 C. TCRdb re-analysed the 5' RACE reads in MiXCR, keeping a single row per CDR3 protein. The sample includes about 57,000 distinct CDR3 sequences, roughly 10% seen only once; the top ten take about 6.6%. The V gene's germline CDR1 is SEHNR and CDR2 FQNEAQ (reference sequence). This CDR3 spans 18 amino acids. The V gene lost 4 bases and the J gene lost 7 bases, with 25 bases spanning the gap. This clonotype was seen many times. As yet, its antigen is unknown. J is TRBJ1-4 and V is TRBV7-9; possible D gene TRBD1, 6 bases. Sample: PBMCs. The receptor comes from a male donor with HTLV-1-associated myelopathy (HAM/TSP). The CDR3 DNA follows: TGTGCCAGCAGCTCAGCGGAGGACAGCAGTCTAGATAGTGAAAAACTGTTTTTT. It encodes CASSSAEDSSLDSEKLFF.